This T cell receptor beta chain was recovered during a study of human T cells and chemical hapten exposure. For the study at large: For sensitization, 2% DPC was applied to an approximately 2 cm by approximately 2 cm patch of upper inner arm skin. The study lasted roughly five months, and patients were dosed weekly with diphenylcyclopropenone on the scalp throughout. Upper-back patches of 0.01% DPC were read at 6 days.

Individual cDNA molecules each carried unique molecular identifiers attached by the library. MiXCR, run by TCRdb on the RACE reads, gives a single entry per CDR3 protein. Of about 39,000 distinct CDR3 sequences listed, about an eighth were seen once; the top ten hold 2% to 2.5%. Sample time point: patch test 3, about 24 weeks after DPC sensitization. Treatment meaning: therapeutic diphenylcyclopropenone sensitization with weekly scalp DPC. From whole blood left unfractionated, total RNA was extracted. Germline CDR1 and CDR2: KGHSH and LQKENI. V trimming: 2 bases; J trimming: 9 bases; junction bases outside the gene matches: 7. The CDR3 covers 14 residues.

The chain recombines TRBV18 with TRBJ1-5; 7 bases agree with TRBD1. The sample was whole blood, taken in connection with sensitization to the hapten diphenylcyclopropenone (DPC). This TCR came from a middle-aged woman with alopecia areata. Some clones in this sample may be carry-over from other donors' samples. As DNA, the CDR3 is TGTGCCAGCTCACCAGGGACAGATGGAAGGCCCCAGCATTTT. Protein: CASSPGTDGRPQHF.